The 23 T cell receptor beta chains below come from one sample, sequenced in a study of blood T cells in healthy people across ages. It was with a sample-barcoded 5' primer and a J-beta primer mix that a second PCR of roughly 7 to 12 cycles was run. TCRdb called the 5' RACE reads again in MiXCR, with one record for every CDR3 protein. The sample has around 1,700,000 distinct CDR3 sequences; roughly 27% are singletons. Sequences were obtained from blood. Source of these receptors: a woman younger than 45 in good health.

The gene calls are TRBV10-3 and TRBJ1-1, with TRBD1 identical over 7 bases. The CDR3 has 13 amino acids. Germline V gene lookup returns CDR1 ENHRY and CDR2 SYGVKD. V trimming: 10 bases; J trimming: 13 bases; junction bases outside the gene matches: 18. CDR3 DNA sequence: TGTGCCACACATTCAGGGGGGCGGAACACTTTTTTCTTT. Translated: CATHSGGRNTFFF.

This chain links TRBV7-2 with TRBJ2-1; tentative D call: TRBD1 (6 bases). Germline values: CDR1 SGHTA, CDR2 FQGNSA. Between the trimmed V and J ends, which lost 1 base and 9 bases, there was a span of 13 bases. This CDR3 contains 14 residues. The CDR3 sequence is CASSLVVGAVEQFF. DNA of the CDR3: TGTGCCAGCAGCTTAGTAGTGGGGGCAGTTGAGCAGTTCTTC.

The chain recombines TRBV25-1 with TRBJ1-5; no clear D gene. V dropped 6 bases and J dropped 3 bases, with 9 bases sitting between them. The CDR3 consists of 13 residues. Germline assignment: CDR1 MGHDK and CDR2 SYGVNS. The CDR3 sequence: CASRGEFNQPQHF. CDR3 DNA sequence: TGTGCCAGCAGAGGAGAATTCAATCAGCCCCAGCATTTT.

Comment on this clonotype: Just one base apart from a much larger clone, this may be a read error. DNA of the CDR3: TGCAGCGTTGCGGGGTTCTCTGGGGCCAAGGTCCTGACTTTC. This sequence encodes CSVAGFSGAKVLTF. The chain employs TRBV29-1 and TRBJ2-6; D is possibly TRBD1 or TRBD2 (5 bases each). This CDR3 is 14 amino acids long. The germline gives CDR1 SQVTM, CDR2 ANQGSEA.

The J gene is TRBJ1-5, the V gene TRBV20-1; TRBD1 agrees at 8 bases. The trim removed 6 bases at V and 7 bases at J, leaving 5 bases unmatched. The germline V gene encodes CDR1 DFQATT and CDR2 SNEGSKA (reference sequence). The CDR3 has 12 residues. DNA of the CDR3: TGCAGTGCCCTCACAGGGGGGCAGCCCCAGCATTTT. It is translated as CSALTGGQPQHF.

Of note for this clonotype: Mismatch with germline at one junction end may stem from a read error. The chain joins TRBV19 to TRBJ2-6; D may correspond to TRBD1 or TRBD2 (6 bases each). Germline V CDR1 and CDR2: LNHDA, SQIVND (reference sequence). This CDR3 has 14 amino acids. The CDR3 DNA is TGTGCCAGTCAGGAGGGGGTTGCGGCCAACGTCCCGACTTTC. It encodes CASQEGVAANVPTF.

Comments on this clonotype: Possible read error: a much larger clone is one base away. V is TRBV15 and J is TRBJ2-7; D not certain. This CDR3 is built from 13 residues. Germline CDR1 is LNHNV and CDR2 is YYDKDF (reference sequence). Written as DNA, the CDR3 is TGTGCCACCAGCAGAGAAACAGTGAGCGAGCGGTACTTC. Residues: CATSRETVSERYF.

The chain uses TRBV5-1 and TRBJ2-5, with D perhaps given as TRBD1 or TRBD2 (5 bases each). Trimming took off 5 bases at V and 4 bases at J, with 15 bases between the two ends. The CDR3 runs 14 residues. Germline CDR1 SGHRS, CDR2 YFSETQ. In DNA, the CDR3 is TGCGCCAGCAGACCTATGGGGGTAGCAGAGACCCAGTACTTC. This gives the protein CASRPMGVAETQYF.

The rearrangement uses TRBV15 and TRBJ2-3; D remains unclear. The CDR3 totals 16 residues. V was pared by 1 base and J by 2 bases, with 13 bases between. Germline values: CDR1 LNHNV, CDR2 YYDKDF (reference sequence). The CDR3 is CATSRARGTYTDTQYF. The CDR3 DNA reads TGTGCCACCAGCAGAGCACGTGGAACCTACACAGATACGCAGTATTTT.

The chain employs TRBV5-4 and TRBJ2-7; D possibly matches TRBD1 or TRBD2 (6 bases each). This CDR3 spans 18 amino acids. Germline V gives CDR1 SGHNT, CDR2 YYREEE (reference sequence). Trimming left V 1 base short and J 0 bases short, with 20 bases between. Here the CDR3 DNA reads TGTGCCAGCAGCTTGACCGGGGGCGGTTGGGCTATCTCCTACGAGCAGTACTTC. It is translated as CASSLTGGGWAISYEQYF.

This clonotype was counted once. A read error may explain this, as a much larger clone is one base away. This chain links TRBV5-1 with TRBJ2-7; 15 nucleotides agree with TRBD2. CDR1 and CDR2 from the germline V gene are SGHRS and YFSETQ. The CDR3 extends over 18 amino acids. Trimming took 3 bases from V and 7 from J; bases not matched to a gene: 14. The CDR3 DNA sequence: TGCGCCAGCAGCTGGACTAGCGGGAGGGCCACCCCAGAGAATGAGCAGTACTTC. Its protein product is CASSWTSGRATPENEQYF.

The V gene is TRBV5-1, the J gene TRBJ2-2, with D perhaps matching TRBD1 or TRBD2 (5 bases each). The length of the CDR3 is 16 residues. V lost 1 base, J lost 1 base, and 11 bases lay in between. CDR1 and CDR2 (germline): SGHRS, YFSETQ. CDR3 amino acids: CASSLRDGKNTGELFF. The DNA for the CDR3 is TGCGCCAGCAGCTTGAGGGACGGGAAGAACACCGGGGAGCTGTTTTTT.

This clonotype was seen a few times. This chain uses TRBV20-1 with TRBJ1-2, with D uncertain. The CDR3 runs to 13 residues. Trimming took 0 bases from V and 8 from J, leaving 13 bases between them. Germline V gene data show CDR1 as DFQATT and CDR2 as SNEGSKA (reference sequence). The CDR3 bases are TGCAGTGCTAGAGATGCAGTGGGATGGGGCTACACCTTC. This translates into CSARDAVGWGYTF.

This clonotype appeared a few times. The chain links TRBV4-3 to TRBJ2-1, with 12 bases fitting TRBD2. V shed 3 bases, J shed 0 bases, and the junction held 3 bases outside the gene matches. The CDR3 spans 17 residues. Per germline, CDR1 LGHNA and CDR2 YSLEER. The CDR3 reads CASSQRTSGISYNEQFF. CDR3 nucleotides: TGCGCCAGCAGCCAGCGGACTAGCGGGATCTCCTACAATGAGCAGTTCTTC.

CDR3 DNA sequence: TGTGCCAGCGGGTTAATAGCGGGGGGGTTCTCCTACAATGAGCAGTTCTTC. Amino acid sequence: CASGLIAGGFSYNEQFF. This chain connects TRBV2 to TRBJ2-1, with TRBD2 identical over 11 bases. V lost 8 bases, J lost 0 bases, and 9 bases stayed unmatched. Germline V gene sequence: CDR1 SNHLY, CDR2 FYNNEI. This CDR3 spans 17 amino acids. Combining the CDR3 with reference TRBV2 and TRBJ2-1 gives the whole variable domain EPEVTQTPSHQVTQMGQEVILRCVPISNHLYFYWYRQILGQKVEFLVSFYNNEISEKSEIFDDQFSVERPDGSNFTLKIRSTKLEDSAMYFCASGLIAGGFSYNEQFFGPGTRLTVL.

This clonotype was seen repeatedly, ten times or more. The chain joins TRBV20-1 to TRBJ1-2; D unresolved. Germline V gene lookup returns CDR1 DFQATT and CDR2 SNEGSKA (reference sequence). The CDR3 extends over 13 amino acids. V was trimmed by 5 bases and J by 2 bases, leaving 12 bases between them. The CDR3 reads CSASEDGNYGYTF. The CDR3 DNA reads TGCAGTGCTTCCGAAGATGGCAACTATGGCTACACCTTC.

This chain joins TRBV7-9 and TRBJ2-1, with 8 bases lining up with TRBD2. CDR1 and CDR2 (germline): SEHNR, FQNEAQ (reference sequence). With 3 bases clipped from V and 7 bases from J, the junction kept 20 bases outside the gene matches. The CDR3 totals 19 residues. The CDR3 region is CASSFSSRTSFSVVNEQFF. The CDR3 DNA reads as TGTGCCAGCAGCTTCTCTAGTCGGACTAGCTTTTCCGTGGTAAATGAGCAGTTCTTC.

Only a few counts were recorded for this clonotype. The genes are TRBV3-1 and TRBJ1-2; D is unclear. Between the trimmed V and J ends, which lost 6 bases and 8 bases, there was a span of 10 bases. Germline V lookup: CDR1 LGHDT, CDR2 YNNKEL (reference sequence). The CDR3 has 11 residues. The CDR3 sequence is CASRDRWGYTF. The CDR3 DNA is TGTGCCAGCAGGGATCGTTGGGGCTACACCTTC.

The chain joins TRBV6-1 to TRBJ1-3, with 7 bases matching TRBD1. This CDR3 region has 15 residues. Germline V lookup: CDR1 MNHNS, CDR2 SASEGT. The trim removed 5 bases at V and 0 bases at J, leaving 4 bases unmatched. CDR3 nucleotides: TGTGCCAGCAGTCCCTGGGACAGCTCTGGAAACACCATATATTTT. This codes for CASSPWDSSGNTIYF.

In its sample, this clonotype was seen a few times. V gene TRBV10-3 combines with J gene TRBJ2-5, with 7 bases that match TRBD2. Germline lookup yields CDR1 ENHRY and CDR2 SYGVKD. With 5 bases clipped from V and 2 bases from J, the junction kept 11 bases outside the gene matches. This CDR3 spans 16 amino acids. The CDR3 DNA is TGTGCCATCAGTTATGAAGCGGGGTCTCTACAAGAGACCCAGTACTTC. Protein sequence: CAISYEAGSLQETQYF.

V usage is TRBV5-1 and J usage is TRBJ2-2, with D perhaps matching TRBD1 (6 bases). This CDR3 has 15 residues. Trimming removed 4 bases from V and 3 bases from J, with 13 bases in between. Germline V gene data show CDR1 as SGHRS and CDR2 as YFSETQ. Written as DNA, the CDR3 is TGCGCCAGCAGCCAAACCAACAGGGACACCGGGGAGCTGTTTTTT. Amino acid sequence: CASSQTNRDTGELFF.

The rearrangement links TRBV12-5 to TRBJ2-1; D not certain. Per the germline V gene, CDR1 is LGHNT and CDR2 is FRNRAP. The CDR3 extends over 15 amino acids. V was shortened by 1 base and J by 0 bases, with 7 bases between the two germline ends. CDR3 bases: TGTGCTAGTGGTTTGGCCCAGGACTCCTACAATGAGCAGTTCTTC. It is translated as CASGLAQDSYNEQFF.

This clonotype was observed a few times. This chain joins TRBV2 and TRBJ1-1, with a weak D call TRBD1 (5 bases). Trimming cost V 3 bases and J 7 bases, with 12 bases left between them. This CDR3 has 13 residues. Germline values: CDR1 SNHLY, CDR2 FYNNEI. The CDR3 bases are TGTGCCAGCAGTGATCAGGGACCTTATGAAGCTTTCTTT. As protein: CASSDQGPYEAFF.